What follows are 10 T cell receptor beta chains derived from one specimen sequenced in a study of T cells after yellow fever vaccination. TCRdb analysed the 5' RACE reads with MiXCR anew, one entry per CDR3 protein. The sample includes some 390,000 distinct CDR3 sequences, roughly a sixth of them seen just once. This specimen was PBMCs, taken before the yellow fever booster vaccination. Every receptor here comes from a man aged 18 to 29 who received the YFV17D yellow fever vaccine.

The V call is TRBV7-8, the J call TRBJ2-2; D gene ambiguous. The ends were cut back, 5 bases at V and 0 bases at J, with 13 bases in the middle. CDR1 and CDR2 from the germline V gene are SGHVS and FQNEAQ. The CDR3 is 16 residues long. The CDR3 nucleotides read TGTGCCAGCAGCCCCAGACGGAACGCGAACACCGGGGAGCTGTTTTTT. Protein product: CASSPRRNANTGELFF.

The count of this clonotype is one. CDR3 in amino acids: CASSFVPSSYNEQFF. The CDR3, as DNA: TGTGCCAGCAGCTTTGTTCCGAGCTCCTACAATGAGCAGTTCTTC. The V gene is TRBV7-2, the J gene TRBJ2-1, with D unclear. The CDR3 runs 15 residues. Trimming shortened V by 3 bases and J by 0 bases, and 9 bases separated the two germline ends. Per germline, CDR1 SGHTA and CDR2 FQGNSA.

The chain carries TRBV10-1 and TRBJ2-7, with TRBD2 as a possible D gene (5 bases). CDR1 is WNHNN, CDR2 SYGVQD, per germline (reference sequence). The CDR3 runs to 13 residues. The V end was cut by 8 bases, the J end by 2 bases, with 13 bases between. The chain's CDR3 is CASQARGTYEQYF. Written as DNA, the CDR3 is TGCGCCAGCCAGGCCCGAGGGACCTACGAGCAGTACTTC.

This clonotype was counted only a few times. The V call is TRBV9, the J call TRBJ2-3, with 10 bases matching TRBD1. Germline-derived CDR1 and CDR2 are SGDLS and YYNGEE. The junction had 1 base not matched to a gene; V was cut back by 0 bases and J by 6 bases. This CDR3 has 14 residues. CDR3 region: CASSVATGGDTQYF. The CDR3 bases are TGTGCCAGCAGCGTAGCGACAGGGGGCGATACGCAGTATTTT.

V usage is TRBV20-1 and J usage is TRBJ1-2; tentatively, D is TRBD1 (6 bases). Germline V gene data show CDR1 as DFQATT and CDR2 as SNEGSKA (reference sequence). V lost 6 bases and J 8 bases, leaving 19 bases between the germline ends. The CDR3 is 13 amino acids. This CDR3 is CSAPPGGTRGYTF. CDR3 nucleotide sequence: TGCAGTGCCCCCCCCGGAGGGACACGAGGCTACACCTTC.

Here the CDR3 DNA reads TGTGCCATCCAGCCTCGGGACAGTCGGACCGGGGAGCTGTTTTTT. This sequence encodes CAIQPRDSRTGELFF. The chain couples TRBV7-2 to TRBJ2-2, with 7 positions matching TRBD1. Germline V gene lookup returns CDR1 SGHTA and CDR2 FQGNSA. The trim removed 10 bases at V and 5 bases at J, leaving 13 bases unmatched. The CDR3 loop spans 15 amino acids.

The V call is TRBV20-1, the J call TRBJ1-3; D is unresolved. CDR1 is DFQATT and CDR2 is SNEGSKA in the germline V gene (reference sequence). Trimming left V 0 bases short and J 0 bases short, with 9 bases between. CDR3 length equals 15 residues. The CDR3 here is CSARDVTYSGNTIYF. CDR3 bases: TGCAGTGCTAGAGATGTCACATACTCTGGAAACACCATATATTTT.

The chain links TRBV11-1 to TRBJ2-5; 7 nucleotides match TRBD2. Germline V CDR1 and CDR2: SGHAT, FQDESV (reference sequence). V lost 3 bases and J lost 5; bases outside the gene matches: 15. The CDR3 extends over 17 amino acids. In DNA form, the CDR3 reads TGTGCCAGCAGCTTTATCAAGGTCCGGGGGGAAACGGAGACCCAGTACTTC. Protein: CASSFIKVRGETETQYF.

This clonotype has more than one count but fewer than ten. This chain's CDR3 is CASSARGGYEQYV. CDR3 bases: TGTGCCAGCAGCGCTAGAGGGGGGTACGAGCAGTACGTC. This chain links TRBV7-2 with TRBJ2-7, with D possibly being TRBD1 or TRBD2 (6 bases each). Germline CDR1 and CDR2: SGHTA and FQGNSA. The CDR3 totals 13 residues. Between the trimmed V and J ends, which lost 5 bases and 4 bases, there was a span of 12 bases.

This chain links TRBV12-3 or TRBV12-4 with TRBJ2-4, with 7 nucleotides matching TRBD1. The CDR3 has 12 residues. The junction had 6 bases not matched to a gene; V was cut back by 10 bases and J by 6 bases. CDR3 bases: TGTGCCACCCGACAGGGAGTAAACATTCAGTACTTC. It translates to CATRQGVNIQYF.